This T cell receptor (beta chain) is drawn from a study of blood T cell repertoires in COVID-19. Per germline, CDR1 SGHTA and CDR2 FQGTGA. Germline trimming cut 1 base from V and 10 bases from J; bases unmatched to any gene: 4. The CDR3 length is 13 residues. This clone was detected once. In the original processing: Reference gene primer amplification gave estimated nucleated cell counts. The repertoire was sequenced with immunoSEQ multiplex PCR; TCRdb's copy has only in-frame clones and lacks some. V and J calls and clone size are as listed in that table; D and trimming were resolved from the DNA. The table lists around 58,000 clones, over 80% of them singletons.

The TCR was taken from a woman aged 55-70 years with active or convalescent COVID-19. What was sequenced was peripheral blood. The chain recombines TRBV7-3 with TRBJ2-1; 7 positions match TRBD1. DNA for the CDR3: TGTGCCAGCAGCTTAAGAGGGGACAGAGAGCAGTTCTTC. Its protein product is CASSLRGDREQFF.